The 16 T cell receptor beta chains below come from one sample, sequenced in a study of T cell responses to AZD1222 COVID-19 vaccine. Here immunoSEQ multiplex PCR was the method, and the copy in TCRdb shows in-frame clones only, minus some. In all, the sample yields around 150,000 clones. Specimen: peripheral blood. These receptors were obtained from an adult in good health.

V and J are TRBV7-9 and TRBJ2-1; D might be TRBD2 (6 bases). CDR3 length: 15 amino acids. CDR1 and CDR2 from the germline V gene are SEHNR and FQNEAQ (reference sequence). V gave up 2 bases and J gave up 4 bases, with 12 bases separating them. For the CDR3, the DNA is TGTGCCAGCAGCTTACGGGGGACCATGTACAATGAGCAGTTCTTC. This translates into CASSLRGTMYNEQFF.

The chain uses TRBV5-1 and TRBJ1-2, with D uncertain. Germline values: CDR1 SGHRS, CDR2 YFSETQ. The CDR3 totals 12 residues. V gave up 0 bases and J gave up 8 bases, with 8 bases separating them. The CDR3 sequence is CASSLDTAGYTF. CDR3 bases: TGCGCCAGCAGCTTGGACACCGCGGGCTACACCTTC.

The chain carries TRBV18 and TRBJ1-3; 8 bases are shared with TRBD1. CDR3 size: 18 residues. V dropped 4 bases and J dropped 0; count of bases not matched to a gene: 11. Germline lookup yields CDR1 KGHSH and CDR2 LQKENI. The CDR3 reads CASSQVTGTGASGNTIYF. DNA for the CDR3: TGTGCCAGCTCACAGGTGACCGGGACAGGCGCCTCTGGAAACACCATATATTTT.

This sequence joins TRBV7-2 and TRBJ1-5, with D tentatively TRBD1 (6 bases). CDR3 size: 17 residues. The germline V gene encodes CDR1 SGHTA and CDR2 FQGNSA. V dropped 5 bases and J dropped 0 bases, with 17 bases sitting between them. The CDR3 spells CASSPSWARGSNQPQHF. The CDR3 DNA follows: TGTGCCAGCAGCCCCAGTTGGGCCAGGGGTAGCAATCAGCCCCAGCATTTT.

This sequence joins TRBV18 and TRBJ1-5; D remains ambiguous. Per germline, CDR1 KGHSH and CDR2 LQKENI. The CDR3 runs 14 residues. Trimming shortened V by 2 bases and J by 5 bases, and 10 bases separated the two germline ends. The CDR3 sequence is CASSPGIGDQPQHF. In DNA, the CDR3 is TGTGCCAGCTCACCAGGTATAGGAGATCAGCCCCAGCATTTT.

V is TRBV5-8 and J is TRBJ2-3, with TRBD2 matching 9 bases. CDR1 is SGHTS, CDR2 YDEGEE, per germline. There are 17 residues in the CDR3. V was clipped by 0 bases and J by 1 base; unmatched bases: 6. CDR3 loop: CASSLVWRGGRTDTQYF. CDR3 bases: TGTGCCAGCAGCTTGGTTTGGCGGGGGGGCCGCACAGATACGCAGTATTTT.

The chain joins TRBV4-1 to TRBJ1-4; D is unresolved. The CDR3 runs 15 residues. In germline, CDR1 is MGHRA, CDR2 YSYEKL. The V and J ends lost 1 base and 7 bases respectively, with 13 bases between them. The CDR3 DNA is TGCGCCAGCAGCCAAGCTTGGGAAACCGTTGAAAAACTGTTTTTT. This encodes CASSQAWETVEKLFF.

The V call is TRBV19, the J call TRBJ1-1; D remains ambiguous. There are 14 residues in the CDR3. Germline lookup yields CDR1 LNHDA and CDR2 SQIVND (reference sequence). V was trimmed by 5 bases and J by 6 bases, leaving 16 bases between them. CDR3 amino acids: CASSPNGRFPEAFF. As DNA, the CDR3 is TGTGCCAGTAGTCCTAACGGAAGATTCCCTGAAGCTTTCTTT.

Written as DNA, the CDR3 is TGTGCCAGCAGTTACTGGGGCATGGGGGACATTCAGTACTTC. Translation gives CASSYWGMGDIQYF. V gene TRBV6-2 or TRBV6-3 combines with J gene TRBJ2-4; D tentatively fits TRBD1 or TRBD2 (5 bases each). The CDR3 is 14 amino acids. Trimming pared 1 base from V and 8 bases from J, leaving 12 bases between. The germline V gene encodes CDR1 MNHEY and CDR2 SVGEGT.

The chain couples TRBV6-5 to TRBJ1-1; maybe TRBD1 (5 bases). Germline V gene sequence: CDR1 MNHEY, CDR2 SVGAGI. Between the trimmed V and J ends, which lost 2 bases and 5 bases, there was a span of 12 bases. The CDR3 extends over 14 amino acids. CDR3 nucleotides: TGTGCCAGCAGTTACAGGGGCAGACCGACTGAAGCTTTCTTT. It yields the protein CASSYRGRPTEAFF.

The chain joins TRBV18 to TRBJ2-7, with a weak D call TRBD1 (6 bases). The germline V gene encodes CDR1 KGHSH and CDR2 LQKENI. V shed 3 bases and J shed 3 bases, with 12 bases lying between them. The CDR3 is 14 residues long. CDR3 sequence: CASSPRTASYEQYF. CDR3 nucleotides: TGTGCCAGCTCACCGCGGACAGCTAGCTACGAGCAGTACTTC.

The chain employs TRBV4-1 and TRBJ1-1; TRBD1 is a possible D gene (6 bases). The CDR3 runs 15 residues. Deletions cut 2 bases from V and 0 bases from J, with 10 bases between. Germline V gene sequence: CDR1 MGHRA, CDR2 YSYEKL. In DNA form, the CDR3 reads TGCGCCAGCAGCCAACAACAGGGTGTGAACACTGAAGCTTTCTTT. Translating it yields CASSQQQGVNTEAFF.

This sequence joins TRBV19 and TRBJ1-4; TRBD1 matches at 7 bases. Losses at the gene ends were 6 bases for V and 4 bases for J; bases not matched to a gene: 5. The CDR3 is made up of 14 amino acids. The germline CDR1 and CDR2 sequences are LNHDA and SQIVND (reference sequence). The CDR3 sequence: CASSRTGRNEKLFF. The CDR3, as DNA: TGTGCCAGTAGCCGGACAGGACGTAATGAAAAACTGTTTTTT.

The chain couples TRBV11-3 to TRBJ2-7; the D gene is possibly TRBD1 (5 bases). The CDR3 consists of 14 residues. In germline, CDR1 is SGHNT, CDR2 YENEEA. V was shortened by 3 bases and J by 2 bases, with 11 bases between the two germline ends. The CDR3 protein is CASSFQGAPYEQYF. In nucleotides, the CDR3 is TGTGCCAGCAGCTTTCAAGGGGCGCCCTACGAGCAGTACTTC. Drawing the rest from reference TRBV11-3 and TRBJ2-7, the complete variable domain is EAGVVQSPRYKIIEKKQPVAFWCNPISGHNTLYWYLQNLGQGPELLIRYENEEAVDDSQLPKDRFSAERLKGVDSTLKIQPAELGDSAVYLCASSFQGAPYEQYFGPGTRLTVT.

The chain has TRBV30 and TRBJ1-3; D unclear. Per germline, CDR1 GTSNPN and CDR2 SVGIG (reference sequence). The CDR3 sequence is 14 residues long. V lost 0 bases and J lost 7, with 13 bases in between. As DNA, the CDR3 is TGTGCCTGGAGTGTTCCTTCTTCAAGTAACACCATATATTTT. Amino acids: CAWSVPSSSNTIYF.

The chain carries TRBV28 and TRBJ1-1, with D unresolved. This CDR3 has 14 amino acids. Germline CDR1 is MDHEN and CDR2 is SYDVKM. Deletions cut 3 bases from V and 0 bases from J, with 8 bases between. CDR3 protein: CASSLSRMNTEAFF. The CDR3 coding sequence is TGTGCCAGCAGTTTGTCGAGGATGAACACTGAAGCTTTCTTT. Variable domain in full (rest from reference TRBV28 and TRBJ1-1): DVKVTQSSRYLVKRTGEKVFLECVQDMDHENMFWYRQDPGLGLRLIYFSYDVKMKEKGDIPEGYSVSREKKERFSLILESASTNQTSMYLCASSLSRMNTEAFFGQGTRLTVV.